A selection of T cell receptor beta chains follows, all from one sample in a study of Ad26.COV2.S vaccination and SARS-CoV-2 variants. Sequencing used immunoSEQ multiplex PCR; TCRdb keeps in-frame clones, though not all of them. The repertoire includes 300,000 to 400,000 clones, about 85% of them detected once, and less than 4% sits in the top ten. The sample was peripheral blood, taken in a trial of Ad26.COV2.S vaccine versus placebo. These receptors came from a person aged 18-60 years who received the Ad26.COV2.S COVID-19 vaccine or a placebo. Both conserved end residues are part of each CDR3. D genes are given only for firm matches.

D,V,CDR3
.,TRBV7-9,CASSSPPGENTDTQYF
TRBD1,TRBV9,CASSPRGDRVREKLFF
.,TRBV11-3,CASSRAVFLFFPGNINIQYF
.,TRBV3-1/TRBV3-2,CASSGDRSSGNTIYF
TRBD2,TRBV11-2,CASSSWTSGSYEQYF
.,TRBV7-2,CASSRDRTGELFF
TRBD2,TRBV10-2,CASRTGTSGRASYNEQFF
TRBD2,TRBV5-1,CASSWTSGGTYNEQFF
TRBD1,TRBV7-2,CASSSGQGARGETQYF
.,TRBV6-5,CASSIDLGGEKLFF
TRBD2,TRBV18,CASSPLGTSGTYNEQFF
.,TRBV28,CASSLPAGVFNSYEQYF
.,TRBV28,CASSPRRVNEKLFF
.,TRBV7-2,CASRRGSDNSPLHF
.,TRBV25-1,CASSEYSSNEQFF
.,TRBV6-1,CASRESPGQPLNTEAFF
.,TRBV7-6,CASSLSAGPRYNEQFF
.,TRBV7-2,CASSLAKRTSRDEQYF
.,TRBV30,CAWDASRRYTF
.,TRBV6-4,CASSDSGEQYF
.,TRBV5-5,CASSAQGEKLFF
.,TRBV6-5,CASSYSGSGNTIYF
.,TRBV7-9,CASSLGVREAFF
.,TRBV27,CASGWETQYF
TRBD1,TRBV7-2,CASSFSPGQGALVF